Listed below are T cell receptor beta chains from one sample, sequenced in a study of pediatric ulcerative colitis. Profiled with immunoSEQ multiplex PCR; TCRdb holds only in-frame clones, not every one. This table has over 45,000 clones, around 78% appearing once. The sequenced material came from gut tissue. All receptors come from a girl between 10 and 17 years old with moderate ulcerative colitis. Both conserved end residues are part of each CDR3.

v_call	j_call	cdr3_aa
TRBV4-3	TRBJ1-1	CASSQVYRGLGGTEAFF
TRBV29-1	TRBJ2-2	CSVGRDLLGGELFF
TRBV6-5	TRBJ2-1	CATRHGISSYNEQFF
TRBV19	TRBJ1-2	CASTGRLRGHGYTF
TRBV2	TRBJ1-3	CASSEGNISGNTIYF
TRBV5-6	TRBJ2-7	CASSPRRLAPYEQYF
TRBV5-4	TRBJ2-1	CASSSGQVRYNEQFF
TRBV5-4	TRBJ2-7	CASSLSGSSYEQYF
TRBV7-9	TRBJ2-1	CASSKASGTDNEQFF
TRBV28	TRBJ1-5	CASSFVSDEPQHF
TRBV19	TRBJ2-7	CASSIALGREQYF
TRBV5-1	TRBJ2-2	CASSTPVGAGELFF
TRBV14	TRBJ1-2	CASSPQGRGYTF
TRBV5-1	TRBJ1-2	CASSLGAAYGYTF
TRBV28	TRBJ2-7	CASSLLAGPYEQYF
TRBV5-4	TRBJ1-2	CASSTGTPDGYTF
TRBV6-5	TRBJ1-1	CASSYSSTGVAFF
TRBV30	TRBJ1-2	CASGGYTF
TRBV19	TRBJ2-7	CASSYGPAHSYEQYF
TRBV6-6	TRBJ1-2	CASSHGQGFDYTF
TRBV27	TRBJ1-2	CASSEGGQNYGYTF
TRBV5-5	TRBJ1-1	CASSLDGIPRTEAFF
TRBV9	TRBJ2-7	CASSLSGGSSYEQYF
TRBV5-6	TRBJ2-6	CASSFFRGAQAGANVLTF
TRBV5-6	TRBJ2-7	CASTPGPGFSYEQYF
TRBV29-1	TRBJ2-4	CSVQRGRDRVVYF